Listed below are T cell receptor beta chains from one sample, sequenced in a study of blood T cell repertoires in COVID-19. Only in-frame clones appear in the TCRdb table, and some are missing; sequencing was by immunoSEQ multiplex PCR. The sample carries about 230,000 clones, about 91% recorded once. Sample: PBMCs or T cells enriched from blood (not recorded which). Receptors were obtained from a woman aged 40-49 years with acute COVID-19. Each CDR3 is given with its conserved first and last residue. A D gene is named only where the DNA matches it firmly. Size tells how often a clone was seen (once, few, many) or the class of an expanded clone, and some rows leave it out.

D	V	J	size	CDR3	DNA
NA	TRBV5-1	TRBJ1-2	NA	CASSLSGATDGYTF	TGCGCCAGCAGCTTGAGTGGGGCCACGGATGGCTACACCTTC
TRBD2	TRBV9	TRBJ2-1	NA	CASSVGGGGGAREQFF	TGTGCCAGCAGCGTAGGTGGCGGCGGGGGGGCACGTGAGCAGTTCTTC
NA	TRBV1	TRBJ2-1	once	CTSSPKGSASGLAGEGQFF	TGCACCAGCAGCCCCAAGGGATCCGCCTCCGGACTAGCGGGAGAGGGGCAGTTCTTC
TRBD2	TRBV11-3	TRBJ2-5	NA	CASSLAGTSGPGTQYF	TGTGCCAGCAGTTTAGCCGGGACTAGCGGTCCTGGGACCCAGTACTTC
NA	TRBV10-3	TRBJ1-5	NA	CAISDQGLGNQPQHF	TGTGCCATCAGTGATCAGGGGCTGGGCAATCAGCCCCAGCATTTT
TRBD2	TRBV3-1/TRBV3-2	TRBJ2-3	once	CASSRPGTSGLADTQYF	TGTGCCAGCAGCCGCCCCGGGACTAGCGGGCTCGCAGATACGCAGTATTTT
NA	TRBV18	TRBJ1-1	once	CASSQLGGDTEAFF	TGTGCCAGCTCACAACTGGGGGGGGACACTGAAGCTTTCTTT
TRBD1	TRBV6-5	TRBJ1-1	NA	CASRKTGGTEAFF	TGTGCCAGCAGGAAAACAGGGGGCACTGAAGCTTTCTTT
NA	TRBV24-1	TRBJ2-3	NA	CATSDPPEEGTDTQYF	TGTGCCACCAGTGATCCACCAGAGGAGGGGACAGATACGCAGTATTTT
TRBD1	TRBV30	TRBJ1-1	many	CACHQGGAEAFF	TGTGCCTGCCACCAGGGGGGCGCTGAAGCTTTCTTT
NA	TRBV5-5	TRBJ2-2	once	CASSPLGGNTGELFF	TGTGCCAGCAGCCCCTTGGGGGGAAACACCGGGGAGCTGTTTTTT
NA	TRBV24-1	TRBJ2-1	NA	CATSDLTSIQFF	TGTGCCACCAGTGATCTGACTAGTATTCAGTTCTTC
TRBD1	TRBV27	TRBJ2-1	NA	CASSLAGTGGPGEQFF	TGTGCCAGCAGTTTGGCCGGGACAGGGGGACCCGGTGAGCAGTTCTTC
NA	TRBV5-4	TRBJ1-6	few	CASSLARGENSPLHF	TGTGCCAGCAGCTTGGCGCGGGGGGAAAATTCACCCCTCCACTTT
TRBD2	TRBV5-8	TRBJ2-1	NA	CASSSTAGVSYNEQFF	TGTGCCAGCAGCTCTACAGCGGGAGTGTCCTACAATGAGCAGTTCTTC
TRBD1	TRBV11-2	TRBJ2-2	NA	CASSPGTGFTGELFF	TGTGCCAGCAGCCCCGGGACAGGGTTCACCGGGGAGCTGTTTTTT
TRBD1	TRBV27	TRBJ1-2	NA	CASSPRTGTFSNYGYTF	TGTGCCAGCAGTCCTCGGACAGGGACCTTCTCTAACTATGGCTACACCTTC
TRBD2	TRBV7-8	TRBJ2-1	NA	CASSTNPGLAGHNEQFF	TGTGCCAGCAGCACGAACCCGGGACTAGCGGGACACAATGAGCAGTTCTTC
TRBD1	TRBV29-1	TRBJ2-4	NA	CSVRTGENIQYF	TGCAGCGTGCGAACAGGGGAAAACATTCAGTACTTC
TRBD1	TRBV12-5	TRBJ2-5	NA	CASGDASGGQETQYF	TGTGCTAGTGGGGACGCCTCAGGGGGCCAAGAGACCCAGTACTTC
TRBD2	TRBV3-1/TRBV3-2	TRBJ2-1	once	CASSRRGGVANEQFF	TGTGCCAGCAGCCGACGCGGGGGAGTTGCCAATGAGCAGTTCTTC
NA	TRBV5-5	TRBJ1-1	NA	CASSSITGNTEAFF	TGTGCCAGCAGCTCCATCACAGGGAACACTGAAGCTTTCTTT
NA	TRBV10-3	TRBJ1-2	NA	CAISVAPGSYTF	TGTGCCATCAGTGTTGCCCCCGGGAGCTACACCTTC
NA	TRBV20-1	TRBJ2-5	NA	CSAMAETQYF	TGCAGTGCTATGGCCGAGACCCAGTACTTC
TRBD2	TRBV5-1	TRBJ2-1	NA	CASSPGTSYNEQFF	TGCGCCAGCAGCCCCGGGACTAGCTACAATGAGCAGTTCTTC
TRBD1	TRBV6-6	TRBJ1-1	NA	CASKPGQGAWHTEAFF	TGTGCCAGCAAACCGGGACAGGGGGCCTGGCACACTGAAGCTTTCTTT
NA	TRBV30	TRBJ1-2	NA	CAWTPGTAANYGYTF	TGTGCCTGGACCCCCGGGACTGCAGCTAACTATGGCTACACCTTC
NA	TRBV3-1/TRBV3-2	TRBJ1-6	NA	CASSQVGERYNSPLHF	TGTGCCAGCAGCCAAGTGGGAGAGAGATATAATTCACCCCTCCACTTT
TRBD1	TRBV7-9	TRBJ1-1	NA	CASTKDRGYTEAFF	TGTGCCAGCACCAAGGACAGGGGGTACACTGAAGCTTTCTTT
TRBD1	TRBV7-9	TRBJ2-6	NA	CASSPDRAWANVLTF	TGTGCCAGCAGCCCTGACAGGGCCTGGGCCAACGTCCTGACTTTC
TRBD1	TRBV10-3	TRBJ1-2	NA	CAISVKGAHTF	TGTGCCATCAGTGTGAAGGGGGCACACACCTTC
TRBD1	TRBV3-1/TRBV3-2	TRBJ1-3	NA	CASSQSRRGFGNTIYF	TGTGCCAGCAGCCAAAGCCGCAGGGGGTTCGGAAACACCATATATTTT
TRBD1	TRBV5-6	TRBJ1-5	NA	CASSLGTQGGNQPQHF	TGTGCCAGCAGCTTGGGGACTCAGGGGGGCAATCAGCCCCAGCATTTT
TRBD2	TRBV30	TRBJ2-1	NA	CAWSIIAGSSYNEQFF	TGTGCCTGGAGTATAATAGCGGGGAGCTCCTACAATGAGCAGTTCTTC
NA	TRBV2	TRBJ1-1	NA	CASSEALSQAFF	TGTGCCAGCAGTGAAGCGCTATCACAAGCTTTCTTT
TRBD2	TRBV6-5	TRBJ2-1	NA	CASSYGAGVGEQFF	TGTGCCAGCAGTTACGGAGCGGGAGTGGGTGAGCAGTTCTTC
NA	TRBV12-5	TRBJ1-1	NA	CASGLIYTEAFF	TGTGCTAGTGGTTTAATATACACTGAAGCTTTCTTT
TRBD1	TRBV5-1	TRBJ1-1	NA	CASSLGQGNAEAFF	TGCGCCAGCAGCTTGGGACAGGGTAACGCTGAAGCTTTCTTT
TRBD1	TRBV12-5	TRBJ1-5	once	CASGLTGGSQPQHF	TGTGCTAGTGGTCTGACAGGGGGCAGTCAGCCCCAGCATTTT
TRBD1	TRBV2	TRBJ1-6	NA	CASIGQGSSPLHF	TGTGCCAGCATAGGACAGGGTTCTTCACCCCTCCACTTT
NA	TRBV19	TRBJ2-3	NA	CASGRTDTDTQYF	TGTGCCAGCGGGAGAACCGACACAGATACGCAGTATTTT
NA	TRBV2	TRBJ1-2	NA	CASSASGDYGYTF	TGTGCCAGCAGCGCCTCAGGGGACTATGGCTACACCTTC
NA	TRBV12-3/TRBV12-4	TRBJ1-2	NA	CASSSRGRGGYTF	TGTGCCAGCAGTTCCAGGGGAAGGGGAGGCTACACCTTC